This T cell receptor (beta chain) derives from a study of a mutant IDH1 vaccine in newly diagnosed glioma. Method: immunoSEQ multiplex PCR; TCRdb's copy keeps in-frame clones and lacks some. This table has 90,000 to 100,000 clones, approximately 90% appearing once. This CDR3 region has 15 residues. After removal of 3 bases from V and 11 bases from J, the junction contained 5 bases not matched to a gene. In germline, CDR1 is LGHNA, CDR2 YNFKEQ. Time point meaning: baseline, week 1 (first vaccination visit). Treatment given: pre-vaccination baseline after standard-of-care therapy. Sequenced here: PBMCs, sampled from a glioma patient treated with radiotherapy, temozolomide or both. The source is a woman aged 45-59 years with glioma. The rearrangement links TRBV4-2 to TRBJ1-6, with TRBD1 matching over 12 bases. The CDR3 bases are TGTGCCAGCAGCCACACCGGGACAGGGGGCCCACCCCTCCACTTT. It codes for CASSHTGTGGPPLHF.